Listed below are T cell receptor beta chains from one sample, sequenced in a study of OX40 agonist ivuxolimab in advanced cancers. The protocol was immunoSEQ multiplex PCR, while the TCRdb copy is restricted to in-frame clones and leaves out a portion. The profile covers tens of thousands of clones, with around 87% appearing a single time and 0.2% to 0.3% taken by the ten largest. The sequencing used CD4+ or CD8+ T cells sorted from blood, collected in a trial of the OX40 agonist ivuxolimab. The receptors were gathered from an adult with an advanced solid tumor such as melanoma, head and neck, liver or kidney cancer. Both conserved end residues are trimmed from each CDR3.

V	CDR3
TRBV10-2	ASMAFDEQF
TRBV7-7	ASSPGQGHYNEQF
TRBV5-1	ASSLFDEQF
TRBV18	ASSPGTSGRTTDTQY
TRBV5-1	ASSLASTSKNIQY
TRBV18	ASSPPTGGGNTEAF
TRBV7-9	ASRSSVGSRYEQY
TRBV5-6	ASSLGVKYPPQH
TRBV29-1	SVGRDVYEQY
TRBV2	ASKGGATNEKLF
TRBV9	ASSVGTGVRYGYT
TRBV5-1	ASSLPPDSFHEQY